This is a list of T cell receptor beta chains from one sample in a study of T cell responses to AZD1222 COVID-19 vaccine. TCRdb's copy holds only in-frame clones and misses some; the assay was immunoSEQ multiplex PCR. The sample carries roughly 70,000 clones, 65% to 90% recorded once. The material was peripheral blood, obtained on day 0 of AZD1222 vaccination. These receptors all come from an adult in good health. The CDR3 runs from the conserved cysteine through the conserved F or W. Fields, in order: V gene, clone size, CDR3 length, D gene, J gene, CDR3 protein, CDR3 DNA. A D gene is named only where the DNA matches it firmly. Not every row has a clone size; where given, it reads once, few, many or a size class.

>TRBV5-1|.|15|.|TRBJ2-7
CASSLDRTASYEQYF
TGCGCCAGCAGCTTGGATCGGACGGCCTCCTACGAGCAGTACTTC
>TRBV7-2|.|14|.|TRBJ1-5
CASSLAGFYQPQHF
TGTGCCAGCAGCTTAGCTGGGTTTTACCAGCCCCAGCATTTT
>TRBV6-1|.|12|.|TRBJ2-7
CAGGSSSYEQYF
TGTGCTGGTGGTTCAAGCTCCTACGAGCAGTACTTC
>TRBV12-3/TRBV12-4|.|13|.|TRBJ2-3
CASSGRGPDTQYF
TGTGCCAGCAGTGGGCGGGGGCCAGATACGCAGTATTTT
>TRBV6-1|.|14|TRBD1|TRBJ1-2
CASSERQGANGYTF
TGTGCCAGCAGTGAAAGGCAGGGGGCGAATGGCTACACCTTC
>TRBV2|.|16|.|TRBJ2-2
CASSFGGGPNTGELFF
TGTGCCAGCAGCTTCGGCGGGGGCCCGAACACCGGGGAGCTGTTTTTT
>TRBV28|.|12|.|TRBJ1-2
CASSYGGEGYTF
TGTGCCAGCAGTTATGGGGGAGAGGGCTACACCTTC
>TRBV9|.|16|.|TRBJ2-2
CASSVDRAANTGELFF
TGTGCCAGCAGCGTAGATAGGGCAGCGAACACCGGGGAGCTGTTTTTT
>TRBV12-3/TRBV12-4|.|13|.|TRBJ1-2
CASNTGIIGGYTF
TGTGCCAGCAACACGGGAATAATTGGTGGCTACACCTTC
>TRBV5-1|.|14|TRBD1|TRBJ2-3
CASSGTGKTDTQYF
TGCGCCAGCAGTGGGACAGGGAAGACAGATACGCAGTATTTT
>TRBV5-5|.|15|.|TRBJ1-4
CASSPVNVANEKLFF
TGTGCCAGCAGCCCGGTTAACGTAGCAAATGAAAAACTGTTTTTT
>TRBV12-3/TRBV12-4|.|13|.|TRBJ2-7
CASSPPWGNEQYF
TGTGCCAGCAGTCCGCCTTGGGGGAACGAGCAGTACTTC
>TRBV18|few|15|TRBD1|TRBJ2-2
CASSRGTGNTGELFF
TGTGCCAGCTCTCGCGGGACAGGAAATACCGGGGAGCTGTTTTTT
>TRBV5-1|.|14|.|TRBJ2-7
CASSLIPGKYEQYF
TGCGCCAGCAGCTTGATCCCCGGCAAGTACGAGCAGTACTTC
>TRBV16|few|14|.|TRBJ2-7
CASSQTRKVGEQYF
TGTGCCAGCAGCCAAACTAGGAAGGTTGGCGAGCAGTACTTC
>TRBV19|.|18|.|TRBJ1-1
CASSTPRTGSGSNTEAFF
TGTGCCAGTAGTACCCCTAGGACGGGTTCAGGGTCCAACACTGAAGCTTTCTTT
>TRBV19|.|16|.|TRBJ2-3
CASSILGGPSTDTQYF
TGTGCCAGTAGTATTTTAGGGGGACCGAGCACAGATACGCAGTATTTT
>TRBV23-1|.|17|.|TRBJ1-6
CASSQSRTEAVNSPLHF
TGCGCCAGCAGTCAATCTCGGACAGAGGCTGTGAATTCACCCCTCCACTTT
>TRBV5-1|.|15|.|TRBJ2-1
CASSLGQISYNEQFF
TGCGCCAGCAGCTTGGGGCAGATCTCCTACAATGAGCAGTTCTTC
>TRBV4-3|.|15|TRBD1|TRBJ1-1
CASSQHRGWNTEAFF
TGCGCCAGCAGCCAACACAGGGGATGGAACACTGAAGCTTTCTTT
>TRBV12-3/TRBV12-4|.|13|.|TRBJ2-7
CASSAGGLYEQYF
TGTGCCAGCAGTGCCGGGGGGCTCTACGAGCAGTACTTC
>TRBV6-5|.|14|TRBD2|TRBJ2-5
CASRLAGGIETQYF
TGTGCCAGCCGACTAGCGGGGGGGATAGAGACCCAGTACTTC
>TRBV29-1|.|16|TRBD2|TRBJ2-7
CSVEVSGALSTYEQYF
TGCAGCGTTGAAGTAAGCGGGGCGCTATCTACCTACGAGCAGTACTTC
>TRBV18|.|15|TRBD2|TRBJ2-2
CASSPLGSGAGELFF
TGTGCCAGCTCACCACTAGGAAGCGGGGCCGGGGAGCTGTTTTTT
>TRBV6-5|once|15|.|TRBJ2-7
CASSYSTVRGYEQYF
TGTGCCAGCAGTTACTCGACTGTGAGGGGTTACGAGCAGTACTTC
>TRBV28|.|12|.|TRBJ1-1
CASSFQPLEAFF
TGTGCCAGCAGTTTCCAGCCTTTAGAAGCTTTCTTT
>TRBV5-6|.|15|TRBD2|TRBJ2-1
CASSYYSGGNNEQFF
TGTGCCAGCAGCTACTATAGCGGGGGGAACAATGAGCAGTTCTTC
>TRBV19|.|14|.|TRBJ1-6
CASSIDPGNSPLHF
TGTGCCAGTAGTATAGATCCCGGAAATTCACCCCTCCACTTT
>TRBV7-3|.|15|.|TRBJ2-2
CASSLMAPNTGELFF
TGTGCCAGCAGCTTAATGGCCCCGAACACCGGGGAGCTGTTTTTT
>TRBV2|.|12|.|TRBJ2-7
CASSGFTYEQYF
TGTGCCAGCAGTGGCTTCACCTACGAGCAGTACTTC
>TRBV10-3|.|13|.|TRBJ2-1
CAISAYKDNEQFF
TGTGCCATCAGTGCTTACAAAGACAATGAGCAGTTCTTC
>TRBV29-1|few|16|TRBD2|TRBJ2-1
CSGQGLAGGRYNEQFF
TGCAGCGGACAGGGTTTGGCGGGGGGGCGTTACAATGAGCAGTTCTTC
>TRBV7-9|.|17|.|TRBJ1-3
CASSPLGVKSFGNTIYF
TGTGCCAGCAGCCCCCTCGGGGTGAAGAGTTTCGGAAACACCATATATTTT
>TRBV6-2/TRBV6-3|.|17|TRBD1|TRBJ1-1
CASSQRRTGEVNTEAFF
TGTGCCAGCAGTCAACGACGTACAGGGGAGGTGAACACTGAAGCTTTCTTT
>TRBV4-1|.|14|.|TRBJ2-7
CASSQVQGTYEQYF
TGCGCCAGCAGCCAAGTACAGGGAACCTACGAGCAGTACTTC
>TRBV6-2/TRBV6-3|once|15|TRBD1|TRBJ1-1
CASSYSTGIGRQAFF
TGTGCCAGCAGTTACTCGACAGGGATTGGCCGCCAAGCTTTCTTT
>TRBV19|once|13|.|TRBJ2-3
CASRTLGVDTQYF
TGTGCCAGTAGGACGCTGGGGGTAGATACGCAGTATTTT
>TRBV4-3|.|15|.|TRBJ1-6
CASSRIQTFNSPLHF
TGCGCCAGCAGCCGAATTCAGACATTTAATTCACCCCTCCACTTT
>TRBV7-2|.|16|TRBD1|TRBJ1-5
CASSLGTGRSNQPQHF
TGTGCCAGCAGCCTCGGGACAGGGCGAAGCAATCAGCCCCAGCATTTT
>TRBV7-2|.|12|TRBD2|TRBJ2-1
CASSLLAGQQFF
TGTGCCAGCAGCCTGCTAGCGGGGCAGCAGTTCTTC
>TRBV7-2|.|13|.|TRBJ1-5
CASAQVSNQPQHF
TGTGCCAGCGCACAGGTCAGCAATCAGCCCCAGCATTTT
>TRBV7-9|.|14|.|TRBJ2-5
CASSLRTAQETQYF
TGTGCCAGCAGCTTAAGGACGGCCCAAGAGACCCAGTACTTC
>TRBV11-3|.|15|.|TRBJ1-3
CASSPNRAGGNTIYF
TGTGCCAGCAGCCCGAACAGGGCCGGCGGAAACACCATATATTTT
>TRBV2|.|13|.|TRBJ1-4
CASVRQYNEKLFF
TGTGCCAGCGTGAGACAGTATAATGAAAAACTGTTTTTT
>TRBV5-1|.|14|.|TRBJ1-2
CASSVGGSHYGYTF
TGCGCCAGCAGCGTGGGCGGGTCGCACTATGGCTACACCTTC
>TRBV9|.|16|.|TRBJ1-4
CASSPSPETTNEKLFF
TGTGCCAGCAGCCCTTCCCCGGAGACGACTAATGAAAAACTGTTTTTT
>TRBV11-1|.|15|.|TRBJ2-7
CASSPRAGATYEQYF
TGTGCCAGCAGCCCTCGGGCAGGGGCGACCTACGAGCAGTACTTC
>TRBV29-1|.|16|TRBD2|TRBJ2-1
CSVEGLLAGEYNEQFF
TGCAGCGTTGAGGGTCTACTAGCGGGGGAGTACAATGAGCAGTTCTTC